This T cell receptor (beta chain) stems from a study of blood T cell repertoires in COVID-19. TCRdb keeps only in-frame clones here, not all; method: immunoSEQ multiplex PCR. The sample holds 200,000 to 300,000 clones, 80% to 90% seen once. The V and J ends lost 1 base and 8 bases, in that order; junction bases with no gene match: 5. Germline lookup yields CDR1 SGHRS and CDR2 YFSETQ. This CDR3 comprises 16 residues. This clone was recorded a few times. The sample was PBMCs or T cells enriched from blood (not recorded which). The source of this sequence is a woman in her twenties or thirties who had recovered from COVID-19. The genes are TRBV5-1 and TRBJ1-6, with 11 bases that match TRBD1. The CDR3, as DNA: TGCGCCAGCAGCTTGACGGGACAGGGGGAGCATTCACCCCTCCACTTT. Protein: CASSLTGQGEHSPLHF.